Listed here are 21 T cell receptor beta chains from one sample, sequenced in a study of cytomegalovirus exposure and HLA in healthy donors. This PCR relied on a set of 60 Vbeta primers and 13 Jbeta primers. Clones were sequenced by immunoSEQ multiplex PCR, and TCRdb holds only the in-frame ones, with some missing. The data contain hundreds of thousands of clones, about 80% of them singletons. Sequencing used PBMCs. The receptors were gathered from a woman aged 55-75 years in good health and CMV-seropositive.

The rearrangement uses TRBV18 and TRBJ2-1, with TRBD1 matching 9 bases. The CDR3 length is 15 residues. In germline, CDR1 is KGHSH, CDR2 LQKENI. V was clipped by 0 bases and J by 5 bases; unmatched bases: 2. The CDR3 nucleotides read TGTGCCAGCTCACCACCGGGACAGGGCCACAATGAGCAGTTCTTC. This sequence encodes CASSPPGQGHNEQFF.

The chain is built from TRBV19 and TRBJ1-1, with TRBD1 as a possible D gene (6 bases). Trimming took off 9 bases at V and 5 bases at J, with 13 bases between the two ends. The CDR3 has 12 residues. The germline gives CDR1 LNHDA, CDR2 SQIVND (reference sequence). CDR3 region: CASQGMATEAFF. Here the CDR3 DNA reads TGTGCCAGCCAGGGGATGGCTACTGAAGCTTTCTTT.

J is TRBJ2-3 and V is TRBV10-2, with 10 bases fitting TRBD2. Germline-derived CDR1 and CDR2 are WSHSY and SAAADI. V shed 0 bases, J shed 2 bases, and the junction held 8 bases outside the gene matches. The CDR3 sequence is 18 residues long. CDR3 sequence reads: CASSESILAGGPTDTQYF. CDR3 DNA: TGCGCCAGCAGTGAGTCGATTTTAGCGGGGGGCCCCACAGATACGCAGTATTTT.

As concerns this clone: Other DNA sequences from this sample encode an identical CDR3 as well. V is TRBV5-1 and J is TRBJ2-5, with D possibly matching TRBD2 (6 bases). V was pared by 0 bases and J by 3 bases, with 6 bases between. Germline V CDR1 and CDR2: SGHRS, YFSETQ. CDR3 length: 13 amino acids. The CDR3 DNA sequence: TGCGCCAGCAGCTTGGGCGGGGAAGAGACCCAGTACTTC. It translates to CASSLGGEETQYF. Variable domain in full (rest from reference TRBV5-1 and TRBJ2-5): KAGVTQTPRYLIKTRGQQVTLSCSPISGHRSVSWYQQTPGQGLQFLFEYFSETQRNKGNFPGRFSGRQFSNSRSEMNVSTLELGDSALYLCASSLGGEETQYFGPGTRLLVL.

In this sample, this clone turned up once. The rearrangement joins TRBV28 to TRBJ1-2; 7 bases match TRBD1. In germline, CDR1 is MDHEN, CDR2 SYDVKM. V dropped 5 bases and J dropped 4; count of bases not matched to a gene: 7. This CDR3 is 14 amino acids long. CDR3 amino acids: CASSIQGRVYGYTF. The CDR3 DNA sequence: TGTGCCAGCAGTATACAGGGGAGAGTCTATGGCTACACCTTC.

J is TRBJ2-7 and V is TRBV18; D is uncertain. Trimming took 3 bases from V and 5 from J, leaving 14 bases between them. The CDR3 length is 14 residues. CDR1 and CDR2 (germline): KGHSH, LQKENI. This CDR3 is CASSPSATRDEQYF. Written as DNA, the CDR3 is TGTGCCAGCTCACCCTCAGCCACCCGGGACGAGCAGTACTTC. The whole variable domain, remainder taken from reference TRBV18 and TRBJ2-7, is NAGVMQNPRHLVRRRGQEARLRCSPMKGHSHVYWYRQLPEEGLKFMVYLQKENIIDESGMPKERFSAEFPKEGPSILRIQQVVRGDSAAYFCASSPSATRDEQYFGPGTRLTVT.

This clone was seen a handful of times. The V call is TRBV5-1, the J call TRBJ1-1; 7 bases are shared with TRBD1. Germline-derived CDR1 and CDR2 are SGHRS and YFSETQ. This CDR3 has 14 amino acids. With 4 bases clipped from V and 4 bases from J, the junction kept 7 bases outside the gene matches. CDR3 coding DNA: TGCGCCAGCAGCACAACAGGGGTCAGCACTGAAGCTTTCTTT. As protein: CASSTTGVSTEAFF.

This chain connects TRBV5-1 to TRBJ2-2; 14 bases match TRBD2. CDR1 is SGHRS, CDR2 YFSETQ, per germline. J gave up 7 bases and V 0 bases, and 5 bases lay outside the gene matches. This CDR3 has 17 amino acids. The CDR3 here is CASSLAGTSGRGGELFF. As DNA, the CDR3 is TGCGCCAGCAGCTTGGCCGGGACTAGCGGGAGAGGCGGGGAGCTGTTTTTT. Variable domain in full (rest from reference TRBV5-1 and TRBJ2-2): KAGVTQTPRYLIKTRGQQVTLSCSPISGHRSVSWYQQTPGQGLQFLFEYFSETQRNKGNFPGRFSGRQFSNSRSEMNVSTLELGDSALYLCASSLAGTSGRGGELFFGEGSRLTVL.

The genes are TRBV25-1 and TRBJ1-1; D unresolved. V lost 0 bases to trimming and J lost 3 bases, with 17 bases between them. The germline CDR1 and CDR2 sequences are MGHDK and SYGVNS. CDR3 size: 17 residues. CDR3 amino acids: CASSEYPVRERDTEAFF. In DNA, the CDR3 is TGTGCCAGCAGTGAATACCCGGTGAGGGAGAGGGACACTGAAGCTTTCTTT.

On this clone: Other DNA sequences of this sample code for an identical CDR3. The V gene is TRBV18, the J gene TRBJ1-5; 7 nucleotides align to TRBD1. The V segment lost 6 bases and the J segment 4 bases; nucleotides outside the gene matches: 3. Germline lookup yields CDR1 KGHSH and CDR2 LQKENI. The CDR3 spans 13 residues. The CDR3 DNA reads TGTGCCAGCTCCCCGGGACAGAATCAGCCCCAGCATTTT. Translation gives CASSPGQNQPQHF. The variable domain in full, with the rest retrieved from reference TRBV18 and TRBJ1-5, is NAGVMQNPRHLVRRRGQEARLRCSPMKGHSHVYWYRQLPEEGLKFMVYLQKENIIDESGMPKERFSAEFPKEGPSILRIQQVVRGDSAAYFCASSPGQNQPQHFGDGTRLSIL.

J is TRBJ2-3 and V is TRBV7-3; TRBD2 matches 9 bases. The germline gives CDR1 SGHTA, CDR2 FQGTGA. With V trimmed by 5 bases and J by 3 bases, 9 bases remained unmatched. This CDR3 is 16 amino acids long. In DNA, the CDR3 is TGTGCCAGCAGCCGTCAAGCGGGAGGCACGACAGATACGCAGTATTTT. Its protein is CASSRQAGGTTDTQYF.

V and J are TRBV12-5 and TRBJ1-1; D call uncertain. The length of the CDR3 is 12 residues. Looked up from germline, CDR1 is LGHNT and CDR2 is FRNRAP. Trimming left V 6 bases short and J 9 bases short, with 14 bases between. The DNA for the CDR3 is TGTGCTAGTGGATATGAATGGCGGCAAGCTTTCTTT. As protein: CASGYEWRQAFF.

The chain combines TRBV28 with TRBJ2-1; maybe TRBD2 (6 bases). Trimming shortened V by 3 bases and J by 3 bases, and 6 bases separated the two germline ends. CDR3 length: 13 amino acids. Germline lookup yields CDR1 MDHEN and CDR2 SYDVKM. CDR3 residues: CASSLGGYNEQFF. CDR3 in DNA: TGTGCCAGCAGTTTGGGGGGCTACAATGAGCAGTTCTTC.

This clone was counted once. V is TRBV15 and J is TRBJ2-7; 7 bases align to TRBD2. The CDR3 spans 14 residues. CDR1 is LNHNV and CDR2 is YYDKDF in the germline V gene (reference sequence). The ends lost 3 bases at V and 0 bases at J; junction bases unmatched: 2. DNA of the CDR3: TGTGCCACCAGCAGGGGGACTATCTCCTACGAGCAGTACTTC. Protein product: CATSRGTISYEQYF.

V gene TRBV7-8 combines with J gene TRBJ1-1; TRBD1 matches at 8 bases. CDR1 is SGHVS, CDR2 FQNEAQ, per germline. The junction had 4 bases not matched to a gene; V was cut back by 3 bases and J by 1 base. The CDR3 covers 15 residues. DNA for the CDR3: TGTGCCAGCAGCTTTGCCGACAGGGGGAACACTGAAGCTTTCTTT. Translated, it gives CASSFADRGNTEAFF. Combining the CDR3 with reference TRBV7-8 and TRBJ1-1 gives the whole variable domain GAGVSQSPRYKVAKRGQDVALRCDPISGHVSLFWYQQALGQGPEFLTYFQNEAQLDKSGLPSDRFFAERPEGSVSTLKIQRTQQEDSAVYLCASSFADRGNTEAFFGQGTRLTVV.

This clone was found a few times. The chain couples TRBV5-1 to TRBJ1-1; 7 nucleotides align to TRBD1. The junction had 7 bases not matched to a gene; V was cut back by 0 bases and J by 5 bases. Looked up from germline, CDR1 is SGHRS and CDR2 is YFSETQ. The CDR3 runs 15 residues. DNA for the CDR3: TGCGCCAGCAGCTTGGCTGCAGGGGGAACAACTGAAGCTTTCTTT. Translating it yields CASSLAAGGTTEAFF.

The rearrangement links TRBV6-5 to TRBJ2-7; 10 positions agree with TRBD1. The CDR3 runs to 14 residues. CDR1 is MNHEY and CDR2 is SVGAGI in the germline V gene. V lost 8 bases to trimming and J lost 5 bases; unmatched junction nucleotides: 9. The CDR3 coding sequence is TGTGCCAGCGGACCCGGGACAGGGGTCGACGAGCAGTACTTC. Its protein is CASGPGTGVDEQYF.

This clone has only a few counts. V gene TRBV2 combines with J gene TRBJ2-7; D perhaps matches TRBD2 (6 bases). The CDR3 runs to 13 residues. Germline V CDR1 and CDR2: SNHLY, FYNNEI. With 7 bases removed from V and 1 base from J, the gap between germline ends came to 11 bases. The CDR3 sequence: CASNRDWSYEQYF. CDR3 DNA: TGTGCCAGCAATCGGGACTGGTCCTACGAGCAGTACTTC.

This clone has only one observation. The CDR3 DNA follows: TGTGCCAGCAGCTTGATGACAGGGGAAGAGACCCAGTACTTC. This sequence encodes CASSLMTGEETQYF. The V gene is TRBV7-9, the J gene TRBJ2-5, with 8 nucleotides matching TRBD1. The CDR3 is 14 amino acids. The V gene's germline CDR1 is SEHNR and CDR2 FQNEAQ (reference sequence). V shed 3 bases and J 3 bases; nucleotides not matched to a gene: 3.

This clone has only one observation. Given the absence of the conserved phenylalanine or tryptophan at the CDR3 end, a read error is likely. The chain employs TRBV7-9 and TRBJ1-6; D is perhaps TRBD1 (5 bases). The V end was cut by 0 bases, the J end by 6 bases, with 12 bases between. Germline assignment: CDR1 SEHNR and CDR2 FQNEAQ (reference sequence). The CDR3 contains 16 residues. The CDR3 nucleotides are TGTGCCAGCAGCTTAGCGTCGCAGGGAGGTAATTCACCCCTCCACCTT. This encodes CASSLASQGGNSPLHL.

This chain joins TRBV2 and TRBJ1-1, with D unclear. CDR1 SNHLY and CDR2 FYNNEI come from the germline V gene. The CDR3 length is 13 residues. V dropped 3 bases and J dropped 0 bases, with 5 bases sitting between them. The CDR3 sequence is CASSDEMNTEAFF. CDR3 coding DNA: TGTGCCAGCAGTGACGAGATGAACACTGAAGCTTTCTTT.